The source of this T cell receptor (beta chain) is a study of T cells in Graves' hyperthyroidism and ophthalmopathy. Study-wide findings and caveats: Also found in blood were most expanded thyroid clonotypes above 0.001.

This clonotype was observed many times. Its antigen is not identified. From germline, CDR1 is MDHEN and CDR2 SYDVKM. The CDR3 is 14 amino acids. The V and J ends lost 8 bases and 2 bases, in that order; junction bases with no gene match: 6. RNA transcripts were the template for amplifying TCR beta CDR3 regions. TCR CDR3 regions were first amplified by RT-PCR with HTBI primers. TCRdb fed the multiplex PCR reads into MiXCR, producing one record per CDR3 protein. The table lists a few hundred thousand distinct CDR3 sequences, about 14% of them singletons. The sample was blood. This chain connects TRBV28 to TRBJ2-7; 10 nucleotides align to TRBD1. The source of this sequence is a woman in her 30s with Graves' ophthalmopathy. CDR3 region: CASRTGTGAYEQYF. The CDR3 region has the DNA TGTGCCAGCCGTACCGGGACAGGGGCCTACGAGCAGTACTTC.